This T cell receptor beta chain was observed in a study of blood T cell repertoires in COVID-19. The wider study: In each case, the material was cDNA or gDNA derived from T cells, B-cell-depleted T cells, or PBMCs.

The repertoire was sequenced with immunoSEQ multiplex PCR; TCRdb's copy has only in-frame clones and lacks some. The sample carries approximately 25,000 clones, over 75% recorded once. In its sample, this clone was seen once. Germline CDR1 reads SGDLS; CDR2 reads YYNGEE. There are 15 residues in the CDR3. V was cut by 4 bases and J by 5 bases, with 15 bases left in between. The TCR sequence derives from a man aged 50-60 years with active COVID-19. Sequencing was carried out using peripheral blood. The gene calls are TRBV9 and TRBJ1-4, with D maybe TRBD1 (6 bases). CDR3: CASSPRDNSNEKLFF. DNA for the CDR3: TGTGCCAGCAGCCCCCGGGACAATTCCAATGAAAAACTGTTTTTT.